One and the same sample provided the 27 T cell receptor beta chains below, sequenced in a study of T cell therapy after organ transplantation. Their target antigens are unknown. Only in-frame clones appear in the TCRdb table, and some are missing; sequencing was by immunoSEQ multiplex PCR. The top ten clones hold over 3% of a sample with over 45,000 clones, about 95% of them seen once. This material consisted of CD8+ T cells from blood, taken before autologous CMV-specific T cell therapy. The receptors derive from a human patient who had received a solid organ transplant and had CMV disease.

J is TRBJ2-5 and V is TRBV12-2; the table's D call, TRBD1, was not checked against the DNA. TRBV12-2 is deemed a pseudogene. This CDR3 is 14 amino acids long. CDR3 DNA: TGTGCAAGTCGCTTACAAGAACAACAAGAGACCCAGTACTTC. Encoded protein: CASRLQEQQETQYF.

The V call is TRBV5-1, the J call TRBJ1-2; 9 bases fit TRBD1. V gave up 4 bases and J gave up 8 bases; unmatched junction bases: 6. Germline loops: CDR1 SGHRS, CDR2 YFSETQ. The CDR3 covers 13 residues. The CDR3 protein is CASSRTGGEGYTF. The DNA for the CDR3 is TGCGCCAGCAGCCGTACAGGGGGCGAGGGCTACACCTTC.

This sequence joins TRBV4-3 and TRBJ1-2; D may be TRBD1 (6 bases). From germline, CDR1 is LGHNA and CDR2 YSLEER. The CDR3 runs 17 residues. Trimming cost V 0 bases and J 5 bases, with 19 bases left between them. CDR3 residues: CASSQDRTNRDRYGYTF. The CDR3 coding sequence is TGCGCCAGCAGCCAAGATCGGACAAACAGGGACCGGTATGGCTACACCTTC.

This sequence joins TRBV19 and TRBJ2-7; TRBD1 matches at 8 bases. Germline V gene lookup returns CDR1 LNHDA and CDR2 SQIVND (reference sequence). J was trimmed by 5 bases and V by 2 bases; bases with no gene match: 11. The CDR3 has 16 residues. This CDR3 is CASSINSRTGIDEQYF. In DNA form, the CDR3 reads TGTGCCAGTAGTATAAATAGCCGGACAGGGATTGACGAGCAGTACTTC.

The chain recombines TRBV19 with TRBJ2-7; tentative D call: TRBD1 (6 bases). Trimming removed 9 bases from V and 2 bases from J, with 20 bases in between. Germline V gene data show CDR1 as LNHDA and CDR2 as SQIVND (reference sequence). The CDR3 totals 15 residues. CDR3 loop: CASQRGVSGAYEQYF. CDR3 DNA: TGTGCCAGCCAAAGGGGCGTGTCAGGGGCCTACGAGCAGTACTTC.

This clone was counted once. V usage is TRBV27 and J usage is TRBJ2-7; D is tentatively TRBD1 or TRBD2 (7 bases each). There are 15 residues in the CDR3. Trimming pared 5 bases from V and 6 bases from J, leaving 20 bases between. The germline V gene has CDR1 MNHEY and CDR2 SMNVEV (reference sequence). CDR3 nucleotides: TGTGCCAGCAGTCCCCGACAGGGAGGGGGAGTCGAGCAGTACTTC. Its protein product is CASSPRQGGGVEQYF.

This chain links TRBV4-3 with TRBJ2-7; either TRBD1 or TRBD2 may supply D (6 bases each). Germline V gene sequence: CDR1 LGHNA, CDR2 YSLEER. There are 13 residues in the CDR3. Between the trimmed V and J ends, which lost 0 bases and 7 bases, there was a span of 10 bases. For the CDR3, the DNA is TGCGCCAGCAGCCAAGATGGAGGGGGAGAGCAGTACTTC. Translation: CASSQDGGGEQYF.

The CDR3 coding sequence is TGTGCCAGCAGCTTCGCCAGGGGGCACGAGCAGTACTTC. It translates to CASSFARGHEQYF. V and J are TRBV13 and TRBJ2-7, with TRBD1 identical over 8 bases. Germline V gives CDR1 PRHDT, CDR2 FYEKMQ (reference sequence). The CDR3 contains 13 residues. V gave up 3 bases and J gave up 5 bases; unmatched junction bases: 3. Combining the CDR3 with reference TRBV13 and TRBJ2-7 gives the whole variable domain AAGVIQSPRHLIKEKRETATLKCYPIPRHDTVYWYQQGPGQDPQFLISFYEKMQSDKGSIPDRFSAQQFSDYHSELNMSSLELGDSALYFCASSFARGHEQYFGPGTRLTVT.

The chain links TRBV7-8 to TRBJ1-1; D gene uncertain. Trimming removed 1 base at V and 4 bases at J, with 10 bases between. This CDR3 has 14 amino acids. Germline CDR1 and CDR2: SGHVS and FQNEAQ. CDR3 sequence reads: CASSLVSRATEAFF. The CDR3 DNA reads TGTGCCAGCAGCTTAGTTTCCCGAGCCACTGAAGCTTTCTTT.

The gene calls are TRBV5-6 and TRBJ2-7, with D unclear. The CDR3 totals 13 residues. Trimming stripped 0 bases from V and 2 bases from J, with 6 bases between. Germline V CDR1 and CDR2: SGHDT, YYEEEE. The CDR3 region has the DNA TGTGCCAGCAGCTTGGGCAGCCCCTACGAGCAGTACTTC. As protein: CASSLGSPYEQYF.

The chain recombines TRBV13 with TRBJ2-3; 10 nucleotides align to TRBD1. From germline, CDR1 is PRHDT and CDR2 FYEKMQ (reference sequence). Unmatched junction bases numbered 5, after V lost 3 bases and J lost 2 bases. This CDR3 has 16 amino acids. CDR3 nucleotides: TGTGCCAGCAGCTTCGGGACAGGGGCTACCACAGATACGCAGTATTTT. This translates into CASSFGTGATTDTQYF.

This rearrangement joins TRBV7-9 to TRBJ2-2, with unresolved D. The V end lost 5 bases, the J end lost 7 bases, and 20 bases lay between the germline ends. The germline V gene encodes CDR1 SEHNR and CDR2 FQNEAQ (reference sequence). The CDR3 covers 16 residues. For the CDR3, the DNA is TGTGCCAGCAGCCCTTTGTCTAGAAAAAACGGCGGGGAGCTGTTTTTT. Its translation is CASSPLSRKNGGELFF.

The chain couples TRBV6-5 to TRBJ1-4, with 8 bases fitting TRBD1. The CDR3 runs to 13 residues. The trim removed 6 bases at V and 3 bases at J, leaving 0 bases unmatched. The germline V gene encodes CDR1 MNHEY and CDR2 SVGAGI. For the CDR3, the DNA is TGTGCCAGCAGGGGACAGGCTAATGAAAAACTGTTTTTT. It encodes CASRGQANEKLFF.

This chain uses TRBV6-6 with TRBJ1-2; TRBD1 might be the D (5 bases). The CDR3 consists of 13 residues. Deletions cut 8 bases from V and 4 bases from J, with 14 bases between. Germline CDR1 and CDR2: MNHNY and SVGAGI (reference sequence). Written as DNA, the CDR3 is TGTGCCAGCGGGACTGGATCCTTCTATGGCTACACCTTC. Translating gives CASGTGSFYGYTF.

This sequence joins TRBV19 and TRBJ1-1; 7 nucleotides match TRBD1. The CDR3 spans 13 residues. Germline V CDR1 and CDR2: LNHDA, SQIVND (reference sequence). CDR3 region: CAAGQGEVLEAFF. In DNA, the CDR3 is TGTGCGGCGGGTCAGGGGGAAGTGTTGGAAGCTTTCTTT.

The V and J genes are TRBV19 and TRBJ2-1; either TRBD1 or TRBD2 may fit D (6 bases each). The germline CDR1 and CDR2 sequences are LNHDA and SQIVND (reference sequence). The CDR3 extends over 16 amino acids. V was trimmed by 10 bases and J by 6 bases, leaving 25 bases between them. This CDR3 reads CATREDGRRGPNEQFF. CDR3 nucleotide sequence: TGTGCCACCAGAGAAGACGGGCGACGGGGGCCCAATGAGCAGTTCTTC.

The genes are TRBV7-9 and TRBJ1-6; D may be TRBD1 (5 bases). CDR3 length: 13 amino acids. V lost 5 bases to trimming and J lost 15 bases, with 17 bases between them. CDR1 is SEHNR and CDR2 is FQNEAQ in the germline V gene (reference sequence). CDR3 DNA sequence: TGTGCCAGCAGCCCCGCCGGGGGAGTGGGCCTCCACTTT. Protein: CASSPAGGVGLHF.

The CDR3 protein is CSALAGELFF. In nucleotides, the CDR3 is TGCAGTGCTCTGGCCGGGGAGCTGTTTTTT. The chain joins TRBV20-1 to TRBJ2-2; D not certain. This CDR3 has 10 residues. Germline loops: CDR1 DFQATT, CDR2 SNEGSKA (reference sequence). Trimming took off 5 bases at V and 6 bases at J, with 4 bases between the two ends.

This chain links TRBV2 with TRBJ1-1; 7 positions agree with TRBD1. The CDR3 sequence is 11 residues long. Germline trimming cut 8 bases from V and 8 bases from J; bases unmatched to any gene: 5. CDR1 SNHLY and CDR2 FYNNEI come from the germline V gene. CDR3 in amino acids: CASARGAEAFF. In DNA, the CDR3 is TGTGCCAGCGCCAGGGGGGCCGAAGCTTTCTTT.

The genes are TRBV18 and TRBJ2-6; tentatively, D is TRBD2 (6 bases). The CDR3 runs to 18 residues. Per germline, CDR1 KGHSH and CDR2 LQKENI. The ends were cut back, 2 bases at V and 0 bases at J, with 14 bases in the middle. CDR3 sequence reads: CASSPAGPPLSGANVLTF. The DNA of the CDR3 is TGTGCCAGCTCACCAGCGGGGCCCCCACTCTCTGGGGCCAACGTCCTGACTTTC.

This chain uses TRBV5-1 with TRBJ2-3, with 8 bases that match TRBD2. CDR3 size: 14 residues. V shed 0 bases and J 6 bases; nucleotides not matched to a gene: 3. CDR1 SGHRS and CDR2 YFSETQ come from the germline V gene. The CDR3 is CASSLGLARDTQYF. In nucleotides, the CDR3 is TGCGCCAGCAGCTTGGGACTAGCGAGGGATACGCAGTATTTT.

CDR3 sequence (DNA): TGTGCCTGGAGTTGGTTAGCGGGGGACGGGGAGCTGTTTTTT. Its protein is CAWSWLAGDGELFF. J is TRBJ2-2 and V is TRBV30, with 9 nucleotides matching TRBD2. Germline V lookup: CDR1 GTSNPN, CDR2 SVGIG (reference sequence). Trimming took 2 bases from V and 7 from J; bases not matched to a gene: 5. The CDR3 has 14 residues.

This chain links TRBV11-2 with TRBJ2-7, with TRBD2 identical over 9 bases. Unmatched junction bases numbered 14, after V lost 3 bases and J lost 5 bases. This CDR3 is built from 17 residues. The V gene's germline CDR1 is SGHAT and CDR2 FQNNGV. This chain's CDR3 is CASSLASIAGVLHEQYF. In DNA, the CDR3 is TGTGCCAGCAGCTTGGCCTCCATAGCGGGAGTGTTACACGAGCAGTACTTC.

CDR3 residues: CASSLRVSYEQYF. The CDR3 DNA sequence: TGTGCCAGCAGCCTCAGGGTAAGCTACGAGCAGTACTTC. The chain carries TRBV7-8 and TRBJ2-7, with a possible D match to TRBD1 (5 bases). The V end was cut by 5 bases, the J end by 3 bases, with 11 bases between. This CDR3 contains 13 residues. Germline V gene lookup returns CDR1 SGHVS and CDR2 FQNEAQ.

The V gene is TRBV19, the J gene TRBJ1-3; 8 bases are a match to TRBD1. Losses at the gene ends were 5 bases for V and 8 bases for J; bases not matched to a gene: 8. Looked up from germline, CDR1 is LNHDA and CDR2 is SQIVND (reference sequence). CDR3 length equals 14 residues. The CDR3 nucleotides are TGTGCCAGTAGTCCGACAGGGGCCGGGGACACCATATATTTT. It encodes CASSPTGAGDTIYF.

The chain couples TRBV9 to TRBJ2-1; 7 nucleotides match TRBD2. Germline CDR1 SGDLS, CDR2 YYNGEE. V was clipped by 3 bases and J by 2 bases; unmatched bases: 5. The CDR3 covers 15 residues. CDR3 amino acids: CASSERGSPYNEQFF. Written as DNA, the CDR3 is TGTGCCAGCAGCGAGCGGGGTTCCCCCTACAATGAGCAGTTCTTC.

The chain employs TRBV19 and TRBJ1-3, with D possibly TRBD1 on 6 matching bases. Germline CDR1 and CDR2: LNHDA and SQIVND (reference sequence). CDR3 length: 17 amino acids. V was clipped by 5 bases and J by 0 bases, with 17 bases between them. The CDR3 sequence: CASSPNSRGLSGNTIYF. As DNA, the CDR3 is TGTGCCAGTAGTCCAAATTCCAGGGGCCTCTCTGGAAACACCATATATTTT.